The 21 T cell receptor beta chains below come from one sample, sequenced in a study of T cells in localized non-small cell lung cancer. TCRdb's table, derived via immunoSEQ multiplex PCR, lists solely in-frame clones and lacks some. In the table there are about 26,000 clones, less than 90% of which are singletons. The sample in question was peripheral blood, obtained before any cancer treatment. Receptors originate from a female donor of 60 years or more with stage II squamous cell lung carcinoma.

The rearrangement joins TRBV30 to TRBJ2-2; TRBD1 matches 8 bases. The ends lost 4 bases at V and 4 bases at J; junction bases unmatched: 8. This CDR3 is built from 15 residues. Germline CDR1 reads GTSNPN; CDR2 reads SVGIG (reference sequence). The CDR3 DNA sequence: TGTGCCTGGAAGCGGCAGGGGGCGGGCACCGGGGAGCTGTTTTTT. It encodes CAWKRQGAGTGELFF.

The CDR3 sequence: CASSTGRIEQFF. The DNA of the CDR3 is TGTGCCAGCAGCACCGGAAGGATTGAGCAGTTCTTC. The V call is TRBV5-6, the J call TRBJ2-1; D is undetermined. Germline V gene sequence: CDR1 SGHDT, CDR2 YYEEEE. The V end lost 4 bases, the J end lost 9 bases, and 11 bases lay between the germline ends. The CDR3 contains 12 residues.

The chain is built from TRBV6-5 and TRBJ2-5, with TRBD2 as a possible D gene (6 bases). Trimming removed 6 bases at V and 2 bases at J, with 16 bases between. Germline V gives CDR1 MNHEY, CDR2 SVGAGI. The CDR3 length is 15 residues. The CDR3 loop reads CASRRTGTLQETQYF. The CDR3 bases are TGTGCCAGCAGGCGCACCGGGACTCTACAAGAGACCCAGTACTTC.

The chain carries TRBV5-8 and TRBJ1-5, with D uncertain. CDR1 is SGHTS and CDR2 is YDEGEE in the germline V gene. The length of the CDR3 is 15 residues. Trimming stripped 0 bases from V and 3 bases from J, with 10 bases between. This chain's CDR3 is CASSLDGQFNQPQHF. The DNA of the CDR3 is TGTGCCAGCAGCTTGGACGGGCAGTTCAATCAGCCCCAGCATTTT. The entire variable domain, with the rest obtained from reference TRBV5-8 and TRBJ1-5, is as follows: EAGVTQSPTHLIKTRGQQATLRCSPISGHTSVYWYQQALGLGLQFLLWYDEGEERNRGNFPPRFSGRQFPNYSSELNVNALELEDSALYLCASSLDGQFNQPQHFGDGTRLSIL.

A remark on this clone: Other DNA sequences in the same sample also yield this CDR3. The CDR3 DNA sequence: TGTGCCTGGAGTGTACGGAGCAATCAGCCCCAGCATTTT. Its protein is CAWSVRSNQPQHF. The chain links TRBV30 to TRBJ1-5; unclear D gene. Germline CDR1 and CDR2: GTSNPN and SVGIG (reference sequence). The V gene lost 0 bases and the J gene lost 1 base, with 4 bases spanning the gap. The CDR3 consists of 13 residues.

CDR3 bases: TGTGCCAGCAGGGACGACAGGGGCCTAAGCTACGAGCAGTACTTC. It is translated as CASRDDRGLSYEQYF. The V gene is TRBV6-6, the J gene TRBJ2-7, with 8 bases identical to TRBD1. The CDR3 sequence is 15 residues long. Germline V gene lookup returns CDR1 MNHNY and CDR2 SVGAGI (reference sequence). Trimming cost V 6 bases and J 3 bases; bases outside gene matches: 10.

The V and J genes are TRBV28 and TRBJ2-3, with TRBD2 identical over 11 bases. The V gene end was trimmed by 2 bases and the J gene end by 14 bases; junction bases not matched to a gene: 9. CDR1 and CDR2 (germline): MDHEN, SYDVKM. The CDR3 is 14 amino acids. The CDR3 DNA follows: TGTGCCAGCAGTTTAAGCACTAGCGGGGGTGCTTGGTATTTT. As protein: CASSLSTSGGAWYF. The whole variable domain, remainder taken from reference TRBV28 and TRBJ2-3, is DVKVTQSSRYLVKRTGEKVFLECVQDMDHENMFWYRQDPGLGLRLIYFSYDVKMKEKGDIPEGYSVSREKKERFSLILESASTNQTSMYLCASSLSTSGGAWYFGPGTRLTVL.

This chain uses TRBV7-8 with TRBJ2-7; 7 bases align to TRBD1. The germline V gene encodes CDR1 SGHVS and CDR2 FQNEAQ. The CDR3 loop spans 15 amino acids. With 1 base clipped from V and 7 bases from J, the junction kept 10 bases outside the gene matches. The CDR3 DNA follows: TGTGCCAGCAGCTTAGAAGGGGGCAGGGCGAGGGAGCAGTACTTC. It encodes CASSLEGGRAREQYF.

V is TRBV13 and J is TRBJ2-5; 7 nucleotides match TRBD1. Germline loops: CDR1 PRHDT, CDR2 FYEKMQ (reference sequence). There are 14 residues in the CDR3. V lost 5 bases to trimming and J lost 2 bases; unmatched junction nucleotides: 5. In nucleotides, the CDR3 is TGTGCCAGCAGCGCATGGACAGGTCAAGAGACCCAGTACTTC. This sequence encodes CASSAWTGQETQYF.

This clone was recorded once. This chain joins TRBV7-2 and TRBJ1-2; TRBD1 matches 8 bases. Germline CDR1 SGHTA, CDR2 FQGNSA. J gave up 4 bases and V 7 bases, and 8 bases lay outside the gene matches. The CDR3 is made up of 14 amino acids. CDR3 sequence: CASIAQGQVYGYTF. The CDR3 DNA is TGTGCCAGCATCGCCCAGGGACAGGTCTATGGCTACACCTTC.

The chain carries TRBV19 and TRBJ2-1, with D perhaps matching TRBD2 (5 bases). CDR1 and CDR2 from the germline V gene are LNHDA and SQIVND (reference sequence). The CDR3 sequence is 14 residues long. V was shortened by 5 bases and J by 4 bases, with 12 bases between the two germline ends. The CDR3 region has the DNA TGTGCCAGTAGTCCCAGGACTCTTTACAATGAGCAGTTCTTC. This translates into CASSPRTLYNEQFF.

The chain carries TRBV5-6 and TRBJ1-1; D not resolved. The germline CDR1 and CDR2 sequences are SGHDT and YYEEEE. This CDR3 has 14 amino acids. V lost 7 bases and J 3 bases, leaving 16 bases between the germline ends. DNA of the CDR3: TGTGCCAGCGGCTACCTCTCGAGGGACACTGAAGCTTTCTTT. Protein product: CASGYLSRDTEAFF. The full variable domain, with the rest looked up from reference TRBV5-6 and TRBJ1-1, is DAGVTQSPTHLIKTRGQQVTLRCSPKSGHDTVSWYQQALGQGPQFIFQYYEEEERQRGNFPDRFSGHQFPNYSSELNVNALLLGDSALYLCASGYLSRDTEAFFGQGTRLTVV.

The rearrangement uses TRBV30 and TRBJ1-5, with D uncertain. The CDR3 totals 13 residues. Germline V gives CDR1 GTSNPN, CDR2 SVGIG (reference sequence). Between the trimmed V and J ends, which lost 2 bases and 4 bases, there was a span of 9 bases. The CDR3 reads CAWSFQVNQPQHF. The CDR3 bases are TGTGCCTGGAGTTTTCAGGTTAATCAGCCCCAGCATTTT.

The J gene is TRBJ1-2, the V gene TRBV29-1, with 10 bases aligning to TRBD1. The junction had 3 bases not matched to a gene; V was cut back by 1 base and J by 7 bases. This CDR3 spans 13 amino acids. CDR1 is SQVTM and CDR2 is ANQGSEA in the germline V gene. CDR3 nucleotide sequence: TGCAGCGTTGAAGCGACAGGGGGCGGTGGCTACACCTTC. This gives the protein CSVEATGGGGYTF.

The chain couples TRBV2 to TRBJ2-1, with 10 bases matching TRBD2. The V segment lost 3 bases and the J segment 6 bases; nucleotides outside the gene matches: 5. The CDR3 is 15 residues long. Per germline, CDR1 SNHLY and CDR2 FYNNEI. The CDR3 sequence: CASSDGLAGVNEQFF. The DNA for the CDR3 is TGTGCCAGCAGTGATGGTCTAGCGGGAGTCAATGAGCAGTTCTTC.

V is TRBV5-1 and J is TRBJ1-2; 8 bases match TRBD1. The germline CDR1 and CDR2 sequences are SGHRS and YFSETQ. Trimming removed 3 bases from V and 4 bases from J; junction bases left unmatched: 11. CDR3 length equals 16 residues. For the CDR3, the DNA is TGCGCCAGCAGCTCCCTTGGACAGGGCCAAATCTATGGCTACACCTTC. It specifies CASSSLGQGQIYGYTF. Complete variable domain (other parts from reference TRBV5-1 and TRBJ1-2): KAGVTQTPRYLIKTRGQQVTLSCSPISGHRSVSWYQQTPGQGLQFLFEYFSETQRNKGNFPGRFSGRQFSNSRSEMNVSTLELGDSALYLCASSSLGQGQIYGYTFGSGTRLTVV.

The chain recombines TRBV7-9 with TRBJ1-2; D is unclear. Trimming pared 5 bases from V and 4 bases from J, leaving 17 bases between. Germline lookup yields CDR1 SEHNR and CDR2 FQNEAQ (reference sequence). The CDR3 spans 15 residues. The CDR3 sequence is CASSPRTEPLYGYTF. As DNA, the CDR3 is TGTGCCAGCAGCCCTCGGACCGAACCCCTCTATGGCTACACCTTC.

The V gene is TRBV6-5, the J gene TRBJ2-5; TRBD2 matches at 8 bases. Trimming cost V 2 bases and J 5 bases; bases outside gene matches: 4. The CDR3 totals 14 residues. Germline CDR1 is MNHEY and CDR2 is SVGAGI. The CDR3, as DNA: TGTGCCAGCAGTTACCAGCGGGGGATGGAGACCCAGTACTTC. It yields the protein CASSYQRGMETQYF.

V and J are TRBV18 and TRBJ2-6, with a possible D match to TRBD1 (7 bases). This CDR3 spans 15 amino acids. Looked up from germline, CDR1 is KGHSH and CDR2 is LQKENI. V lost 6 bases and J lost 1, with 10 bases in between. CDR3 sequence: CASSAGQSGANVLTF. CDR3 nucleotide sequence: TGTGCCAGCTCGGCGGGACAGTCTGGGGCCAACGTCCTGACTTTC.

The chain couples TRBV9 to TRBJ2-5; the D is unclear. Germline V gives CDR1 SGDLS, CDR2 YYNGEE. Trimming cost V 4 bases and J 5 bases, with 12 bases left between them. CDR3 length: 13 residues. CDR3: CASSPLADETQYF. The CDR3 DNA reads as TGTGCCAGCAGCCCCCTTGCAGATGAGACCCAGTACTTC.

The gene calls are TRBV28 and TRBJ2-5; 8 bases are shared with TRBD2. Germline V gives CDR1 MDHEN, CDR2 SYDVKM. This CDR3 contains 11 residues. V shed 7 bases and J 7 bases; nucleotides not matched to a gene: 2. In DNA, the CDR3 is TGTGCCAGCACGGGGGGGTGGACCCAGTACTTC. Its protein is CASTGGWTQYF.